This T cell receptor (beta chain) stems from a study of cytomegalovirus exposure and HLA in healthy donors. Study-wide background: Around 80 million unique TCR sequences came from HLA-typed donors in an early release.

Study conclusions and caveats: Researchers reported that three CMV-associated chains were confirmed in vitro as CMV antigen-specific. In a later analysis, most CMV-associated TCR beta chains appeared HLA-restricted.

The primer mix had 60 Vbeta and 13 Jbeta primers. Assay used: immunoSEQ multiplex PCR; TCRdb lists only in-frame clones, some missing. The sample has 170,000 or so clones, roughly 78% seen once; the top ten hold less than 15%. J was trimmed by 7 bases and V by 1 base; bases with no gene match: 17. The CDR3 contains 18 residues. CDR1 and CDR2 (germline): SEHNR, FQNEAQ (reference sequence). A word on this clone: Its cognate antigen is unknown.

The chain carries TRBV7-9 and TRBJ1-1; 8 bases line up with TRBD1. The material sequenced was PBMCs. The clonotype originates from a woman between 50 and 59 years old in good health and CMV-seropositive. The CDR3: CASSLGVGTGPVRREAFF. For the CDR3, the DNA is TGTGCCAGCAGCTTAGGGGTCGGGACAGGCCCCGTCCGACGTGAAGCTTTCTTT.